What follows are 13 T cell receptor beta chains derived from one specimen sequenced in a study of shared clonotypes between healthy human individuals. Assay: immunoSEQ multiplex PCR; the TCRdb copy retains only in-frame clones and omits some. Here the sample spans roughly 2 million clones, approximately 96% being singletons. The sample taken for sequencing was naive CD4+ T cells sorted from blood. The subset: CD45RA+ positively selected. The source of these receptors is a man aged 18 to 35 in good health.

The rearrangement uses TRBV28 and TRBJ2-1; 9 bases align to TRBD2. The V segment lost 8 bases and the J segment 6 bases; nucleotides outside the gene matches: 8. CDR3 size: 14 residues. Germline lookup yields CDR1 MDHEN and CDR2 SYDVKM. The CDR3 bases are TGTGCCAGCCCCAGCAGCGGGGGGAGCAATGAGCAGTTCTTC. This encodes CASPSSGGSNEQFF. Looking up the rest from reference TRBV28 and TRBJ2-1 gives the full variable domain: DVKVTQSSRYLVKRTGEKVFLECVQDMDHENMFWYRQDPGLGLRLIYFSYDVKMKEKGDIPEGYSVSREKKERFSLILESASTNQTSMYLCASPSSGGSNEQFFGPGTRLTVL.

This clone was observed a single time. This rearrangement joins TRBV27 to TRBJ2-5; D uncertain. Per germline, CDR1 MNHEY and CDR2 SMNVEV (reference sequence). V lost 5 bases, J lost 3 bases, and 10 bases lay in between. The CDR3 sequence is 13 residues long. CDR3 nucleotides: TGTGCCAGCAGTAGGATACATGAAGAGACCCAGTACTTC. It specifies CASSRIHEETQYF.

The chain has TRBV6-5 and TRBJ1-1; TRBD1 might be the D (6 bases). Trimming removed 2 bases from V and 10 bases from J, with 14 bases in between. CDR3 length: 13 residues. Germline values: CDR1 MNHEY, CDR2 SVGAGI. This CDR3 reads CASSYLSQGPAFF. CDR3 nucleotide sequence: TGTGCCAGCAGTTACCTATCCCAGGGGCCAGCTTTCTTT.

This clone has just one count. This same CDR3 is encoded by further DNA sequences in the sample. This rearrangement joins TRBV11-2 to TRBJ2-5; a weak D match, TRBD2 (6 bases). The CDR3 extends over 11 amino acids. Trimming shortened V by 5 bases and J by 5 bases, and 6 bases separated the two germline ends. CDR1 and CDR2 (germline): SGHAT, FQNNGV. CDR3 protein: CASSRGETQYF. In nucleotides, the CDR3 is TGTGCCAGCAGCCGGGGGGAGACCCAGTACTTC.

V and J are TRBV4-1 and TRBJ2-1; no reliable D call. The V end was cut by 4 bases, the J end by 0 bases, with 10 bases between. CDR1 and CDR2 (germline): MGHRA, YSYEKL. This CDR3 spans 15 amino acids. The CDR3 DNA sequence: TGCGCCAGCAGCCCCTATCAGAGCTCCTACAATGAGCAGTTCTTC. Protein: CASSPYQSSYNEQFF.

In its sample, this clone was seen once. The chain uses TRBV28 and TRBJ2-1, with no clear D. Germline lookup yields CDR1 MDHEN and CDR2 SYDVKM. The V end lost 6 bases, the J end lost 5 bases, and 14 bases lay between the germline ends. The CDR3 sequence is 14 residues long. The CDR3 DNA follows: TGTGCCAGCAGCCATTCAGGCAAGGACAATGAGCAGTTCTTC. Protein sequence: CASSHSGKDNEQFF.

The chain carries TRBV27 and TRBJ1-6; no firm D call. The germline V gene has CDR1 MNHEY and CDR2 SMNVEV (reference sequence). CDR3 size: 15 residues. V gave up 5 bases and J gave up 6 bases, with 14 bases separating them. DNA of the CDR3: TGTGCCAGCAGTCCCTCGTTACTAGTTAATTCACCCCTCCACTTT. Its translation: CASSPSLLVNSPLHF.

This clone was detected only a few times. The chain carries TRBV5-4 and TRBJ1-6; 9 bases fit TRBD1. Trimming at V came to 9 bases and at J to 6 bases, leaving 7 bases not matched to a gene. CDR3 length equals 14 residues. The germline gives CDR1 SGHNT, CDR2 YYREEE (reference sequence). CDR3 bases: TGTGCCACCCGGACAGGGGAACCTAATTCACCCCTCCACTTT. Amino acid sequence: CATRTGEPNSPLHF.

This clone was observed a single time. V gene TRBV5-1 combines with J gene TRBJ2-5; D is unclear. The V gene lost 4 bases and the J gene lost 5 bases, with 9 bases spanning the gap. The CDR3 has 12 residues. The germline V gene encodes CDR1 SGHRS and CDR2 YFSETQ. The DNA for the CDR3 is TGCGCCAGCAGCAAACGGACGGAGACCCAGTACTTC. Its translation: CASSKRTETQYF.

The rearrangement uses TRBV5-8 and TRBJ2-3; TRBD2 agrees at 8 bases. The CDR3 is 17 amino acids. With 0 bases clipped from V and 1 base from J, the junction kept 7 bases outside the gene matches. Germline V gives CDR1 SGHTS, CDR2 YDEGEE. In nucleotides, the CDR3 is TGTGCCAGCAGCTTGGAGGTCTCGGGAGGGGGCACAGATACGCAGTATTTT. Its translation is CASSLEVSGGGTDTQYF.

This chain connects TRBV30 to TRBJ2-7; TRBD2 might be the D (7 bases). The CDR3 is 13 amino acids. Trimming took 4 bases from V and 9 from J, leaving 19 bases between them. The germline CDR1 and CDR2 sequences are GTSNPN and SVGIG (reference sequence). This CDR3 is CAWTPGASGVQYF. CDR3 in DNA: TGTGCCTGGACCCCAGGGGCTAGCGGCGTGCAGTACTTC.

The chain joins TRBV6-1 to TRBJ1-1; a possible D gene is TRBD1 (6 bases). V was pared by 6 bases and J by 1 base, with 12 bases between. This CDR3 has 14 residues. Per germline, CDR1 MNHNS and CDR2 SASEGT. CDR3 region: CASRAGQTNTEAFF. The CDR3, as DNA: TGTGCCAGCAGGGCGGGACAAACGAACACTGAAGCTTTCTTT.

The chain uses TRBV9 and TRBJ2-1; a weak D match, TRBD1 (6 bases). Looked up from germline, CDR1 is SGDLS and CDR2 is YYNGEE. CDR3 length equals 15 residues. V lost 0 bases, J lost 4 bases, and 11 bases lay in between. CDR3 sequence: CASSVEGTRYNEQFF. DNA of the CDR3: TGTGCCAGCAGCGTAGAAGGGACAAGATACAATGAGCAGTTCTTC.